This TCR beta chain originates from a study of blood T cells in healthy people across ages. The study, taken as a whole, reports: Long-lived donors carried more naive CD4+ cells and greater diversity than aged donors. The study found TCR beta diversity correlated strongly with naive T cell percentage.

Alongside a J-beta primer mix, a sample-barcoded 5' primer served in a second PCR lasting about 6 to 11 cycles. Per-sample output comprised a minimum of 2.5 million paired-end reads containing CDR3. TCRdb re-called the 5' RACE reads through MiXCR, storing one row per CDR3 protein. The sample holds over a million distinct CDR3 sequences; approximately 43% are singletons and the top ten take about 4.1%. The people who gave samples were healthy Caucasians from Russia, aged roughly 6 to 100. CDR1 SGDLS and CDR2 YYNGEE come from the germline V gene. Trimming took 8 bases from V and 3 from J; bases not matched to a gene: 14. The length of the CDR3 is 16 residues. As to this clonotype: Its antigen is currently unknown.

This sequence was found in a woman between 18 and 30 years old in good health. The sample was blood. The chain has TRBV9 and TRBJ2-1; 7 positions agree with TRBD2. CDR3 protein: CASAGRDEWVYNEQFF. CDR3 DNA sequence: TGTGCCAGTGCTGGGAGGGACGAATGGGTCTACAATGAGCAGTTCTTC.